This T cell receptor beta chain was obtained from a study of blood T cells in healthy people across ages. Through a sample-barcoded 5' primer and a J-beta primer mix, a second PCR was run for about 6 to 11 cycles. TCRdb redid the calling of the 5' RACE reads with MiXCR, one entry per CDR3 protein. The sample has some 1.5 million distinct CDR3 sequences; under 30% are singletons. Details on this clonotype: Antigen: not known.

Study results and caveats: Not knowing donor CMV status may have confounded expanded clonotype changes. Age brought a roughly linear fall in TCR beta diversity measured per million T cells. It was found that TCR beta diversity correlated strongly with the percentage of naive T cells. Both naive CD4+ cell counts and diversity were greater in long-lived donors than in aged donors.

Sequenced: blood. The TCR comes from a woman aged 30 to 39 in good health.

Here the CDR3 DNA reads TGTGCCAGCAGTCCCGCCCGGACTAGAGGGTACACAGATACGCAGTATTTT. Amino acids: CASSPARTRGYTDTQYF. The chain couples TRBV12-3 or TRBV12-4 to TRBJ2-3, with 7 bases aligning to TRBD2. V dropped 5 bases and J dropped 2; count of bases not matched to a gene: 13. The CDR3 contains 17 residues.